The clone carrying this TCR beta chain occurred a few times. This table comes from immunoSEQ multiplex PCR, and its TCRdb copy is limited to in-frame clones, with some not included. Of some 31,000 clones listed, under 80% are singletons. The sample belongs to a study of blood T cell repertoires in COVID-19. CDR3 length: 15 residues. Germline V lookup: CDR1 MNHEY, CDR2 SVGAGI. The V gene lost 5 bases and the J gene lost 2 bases, with 13 bases spanning the gap. The TCR was taken from a woman in her seventies with active or convalescent COVID-19. Sequences were obtained from peripheral blood. The rearrangement links TRBV6-5 to TRBJ1-3; tentatively, D is TRBD1 (6 bases). The chain's CDR3 is CASSTTGNAGNTIYF. The CDR3 coding sequence is TGTGCCAGCAGTACAACAGGGAACGCTGGAAACACCATATATTTT.